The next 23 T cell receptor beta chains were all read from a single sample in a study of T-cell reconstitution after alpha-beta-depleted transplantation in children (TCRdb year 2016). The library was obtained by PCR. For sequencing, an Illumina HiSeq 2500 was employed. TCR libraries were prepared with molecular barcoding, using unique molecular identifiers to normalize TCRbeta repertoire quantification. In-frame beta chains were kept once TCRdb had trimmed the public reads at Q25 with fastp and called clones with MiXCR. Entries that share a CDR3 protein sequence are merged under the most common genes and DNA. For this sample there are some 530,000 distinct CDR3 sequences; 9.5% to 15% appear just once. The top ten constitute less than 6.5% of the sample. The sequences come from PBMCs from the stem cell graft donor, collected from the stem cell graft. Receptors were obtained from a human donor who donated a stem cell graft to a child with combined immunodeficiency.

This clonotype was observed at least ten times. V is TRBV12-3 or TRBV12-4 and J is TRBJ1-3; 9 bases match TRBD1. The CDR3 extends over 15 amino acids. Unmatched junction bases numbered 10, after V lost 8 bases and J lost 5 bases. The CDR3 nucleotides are TGTGCCAGCGGGGTACTACAGGGGGCCAGAAACACCATATATTTT. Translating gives CASGVLQGARNTIYF.

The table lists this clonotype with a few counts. The CDR3 region has the DNA TGTGCCAGCTCAACTGGCCGCACGGGGAATGGCTACACCTTC. Its translation is CASSTGRTGNGYTF. V is TRBV6-1 and J is TRBJ1-2; D gene ambiguous. The CDR3 loop spans 14 amino acids. In germline, CDR1 is MNHNS, CDR2 SASEGT. V lost 8 bases and J 6 bases, leaving 19 bases between the germline ends.

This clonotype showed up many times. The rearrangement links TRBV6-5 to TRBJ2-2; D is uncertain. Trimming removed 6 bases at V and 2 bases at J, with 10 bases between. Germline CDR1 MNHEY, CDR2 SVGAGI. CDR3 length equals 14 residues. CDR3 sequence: CASRLYRNTGELFF. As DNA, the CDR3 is TGTGCCAGCAGGTTGTACCGAAACACCGGGGAGCTGTTTTTT.

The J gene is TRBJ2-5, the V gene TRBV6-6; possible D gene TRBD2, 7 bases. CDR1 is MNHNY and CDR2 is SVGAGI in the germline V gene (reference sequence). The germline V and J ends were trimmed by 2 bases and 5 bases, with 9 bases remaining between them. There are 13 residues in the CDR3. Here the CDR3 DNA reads TGTGCCAGCAGTTACCGGGGGGCGGAGACCCAGTACTTC. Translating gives CASSYRGAETQYF.

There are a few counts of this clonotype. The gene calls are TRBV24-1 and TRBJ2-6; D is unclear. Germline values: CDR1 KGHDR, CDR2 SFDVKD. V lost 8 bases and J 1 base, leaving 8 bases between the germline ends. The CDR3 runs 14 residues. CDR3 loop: CATTYGSGANVLTF. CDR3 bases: TGTGCCACCACATATGGGTCTGGGGCCAACGTCCTGACTTTC.

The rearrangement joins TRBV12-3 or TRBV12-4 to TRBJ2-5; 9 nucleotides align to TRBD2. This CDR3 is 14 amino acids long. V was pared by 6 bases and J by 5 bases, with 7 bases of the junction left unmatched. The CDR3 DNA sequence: TGTGCCAGCAGGTCTAGCGGGAATGGGGAGACCCAGTACTTC. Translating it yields CASRSSGNGETQYF.

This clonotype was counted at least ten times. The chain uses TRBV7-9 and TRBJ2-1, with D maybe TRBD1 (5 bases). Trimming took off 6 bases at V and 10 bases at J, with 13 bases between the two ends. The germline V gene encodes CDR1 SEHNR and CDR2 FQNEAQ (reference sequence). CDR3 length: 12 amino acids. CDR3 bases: TGTGCCAGCAGGATAGGGGTGGACGAGCAGTTCTTC. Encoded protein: CASRIGVDEQFF.

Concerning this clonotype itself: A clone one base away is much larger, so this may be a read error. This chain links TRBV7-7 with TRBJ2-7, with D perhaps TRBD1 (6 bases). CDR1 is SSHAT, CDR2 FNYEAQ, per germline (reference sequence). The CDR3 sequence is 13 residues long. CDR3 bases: TGTGCTATCAGCCTCAACCAGGGGTACGAGCAGTACTTC. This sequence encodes CAISLNQGYEQYF.

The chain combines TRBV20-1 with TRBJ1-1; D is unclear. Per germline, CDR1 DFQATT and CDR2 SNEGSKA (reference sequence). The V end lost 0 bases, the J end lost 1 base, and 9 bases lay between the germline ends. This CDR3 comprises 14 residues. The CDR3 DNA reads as TGCAGTGCTAGAGAGATAGGGCGGAACACTGAAGCTTTCTTT. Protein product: CSAREIGRNTEAFF.

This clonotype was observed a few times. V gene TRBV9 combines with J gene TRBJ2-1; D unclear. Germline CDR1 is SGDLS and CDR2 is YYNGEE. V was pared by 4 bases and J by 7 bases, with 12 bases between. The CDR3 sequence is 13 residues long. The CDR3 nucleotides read TGTGCCAGCAGCACCAGCCCTGGGAATGAGCAGTTCTTC. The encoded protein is CASSTSPGNEQFF.

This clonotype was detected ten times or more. The CDR3 nucleotides are TGCGCCAGCAGCTTGAGCCTAGCGTTCCAAGAGACCCAGTACTTC. This gives the protein CASSLSLAFQETQYF. V is TRBV5-1 and J is TRBJ2-5; perhaps TRBD2 as D (6 bases). V gave up 1 base and J gave up 1 base, with 11 bases separating them. Germline assignment: CDR1 SGHRS and CDR2 YFSETQ. The CDR3 consists of 15 residues.

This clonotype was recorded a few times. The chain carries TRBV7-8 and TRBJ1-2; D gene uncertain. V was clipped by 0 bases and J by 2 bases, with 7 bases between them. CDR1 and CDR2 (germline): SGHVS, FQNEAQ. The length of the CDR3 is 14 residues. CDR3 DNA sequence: TGTGCCAGCAGCTTAGCGATGGGGAACTATGGCTACACCTTC. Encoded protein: CASSLAMGNYGYTF.

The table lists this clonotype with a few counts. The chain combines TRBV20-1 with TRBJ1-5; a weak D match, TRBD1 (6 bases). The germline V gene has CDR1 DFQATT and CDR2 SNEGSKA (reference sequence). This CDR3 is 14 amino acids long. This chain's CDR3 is CSVQGSGSNQPQHF. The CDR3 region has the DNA TGCAGCGTTCAGGGGTCCGGAAGCAATCAGCCCCAGCATTTT.

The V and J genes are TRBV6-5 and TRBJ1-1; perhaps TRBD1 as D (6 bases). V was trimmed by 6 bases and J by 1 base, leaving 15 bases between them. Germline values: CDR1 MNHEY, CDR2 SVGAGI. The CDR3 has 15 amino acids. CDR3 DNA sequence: TGTGCCAGCAGAAGCGGGGGGCTGGGGAACACTGAAGCTTTCTTT. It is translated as CASRSGGLGNTEAFF.

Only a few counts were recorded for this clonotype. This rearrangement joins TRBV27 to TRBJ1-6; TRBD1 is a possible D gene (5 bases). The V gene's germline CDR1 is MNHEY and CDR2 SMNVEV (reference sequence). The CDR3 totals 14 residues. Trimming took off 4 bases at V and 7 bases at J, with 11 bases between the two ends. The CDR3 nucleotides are TGTGCCAGCAGTTGGCAGGGAATAAATTCACCCCTCCACTTT. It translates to CASSWQGINSPLHF.

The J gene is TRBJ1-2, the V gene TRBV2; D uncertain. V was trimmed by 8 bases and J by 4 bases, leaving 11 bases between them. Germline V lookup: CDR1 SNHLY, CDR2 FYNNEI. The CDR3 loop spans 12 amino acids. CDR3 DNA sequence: TGTGCCAGCGGCGTCGCCCTCTATGGCTACACCTTC. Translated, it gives CASGVALYGYTF.

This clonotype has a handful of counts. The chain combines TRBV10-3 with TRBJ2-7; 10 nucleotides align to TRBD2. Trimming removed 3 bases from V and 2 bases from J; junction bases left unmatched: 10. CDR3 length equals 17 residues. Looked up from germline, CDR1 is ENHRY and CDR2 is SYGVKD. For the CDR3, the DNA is TGTGCCATCAGTGACCCCGTAGGTAGCGGGAGGCCCTACGAGCAGTACTTC. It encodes CAISDPVGSGRPYEQYF.

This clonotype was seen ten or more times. CDR3 nucleotides: TGTGCCACCAGCAGAGAATATCCCCCGGGGATCTACGAGCAGTACTTC. It is translated as CATSREYPPGIYEQYF. The V and J genes are TRBV15 and TRBJ2-7; possible D gene TRBD2, 5 bases. Germline CDR1 reads LNHNV; CDR2 reads YYDKDF (reference sequence). The CDR3 consists of 16 residues. With 0 bases removed from V and 3 bases from J, the gap between germline ends came to 15 bases.

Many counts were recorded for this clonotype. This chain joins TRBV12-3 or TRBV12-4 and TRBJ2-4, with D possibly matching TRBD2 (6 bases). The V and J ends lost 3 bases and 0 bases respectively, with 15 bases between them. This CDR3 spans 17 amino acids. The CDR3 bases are TGTGCCAGCAGTTTCGGGAGAGGATTTCTAGCCAAAAACATTCAGTACTTC. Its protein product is CASSFGRGFLAKNIQYF.

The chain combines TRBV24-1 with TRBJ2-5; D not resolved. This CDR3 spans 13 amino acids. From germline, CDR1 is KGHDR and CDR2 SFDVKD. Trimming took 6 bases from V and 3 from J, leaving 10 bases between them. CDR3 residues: CATSLTSKETQYF. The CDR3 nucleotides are TGTGCCACCAGTTTGACAAGTAAAGAGACCCAGTACTTC.

CDR3 in DNA: TGTGCCTCAAGGGGCAGGGGCAAAAACACCGGGGAGCTGTTTTTT. Its protein product is CASRGRGKNTGELFF. The rearrangement uses TRBV30 and TRBJ2-2; the D gene is possibly TRBD1 (6 bases). CDR1 and CDR2 (germline): GTSNPN, SVGIG (reference sequence). V gave up 7 bases and J gave up 2 bases, with 17 bases separating them. The CDR3 contains 15 residues.

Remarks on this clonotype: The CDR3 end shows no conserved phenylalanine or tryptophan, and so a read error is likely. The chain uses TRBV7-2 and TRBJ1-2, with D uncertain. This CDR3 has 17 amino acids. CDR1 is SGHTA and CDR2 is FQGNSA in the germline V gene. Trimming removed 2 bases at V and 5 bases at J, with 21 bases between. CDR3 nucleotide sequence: TGTGCCAGCAGCTTATTTGGTGGCAAGGTGGGAGCATATGGCTACACCGTC. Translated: CASSLFGGKVGAYGYTV.

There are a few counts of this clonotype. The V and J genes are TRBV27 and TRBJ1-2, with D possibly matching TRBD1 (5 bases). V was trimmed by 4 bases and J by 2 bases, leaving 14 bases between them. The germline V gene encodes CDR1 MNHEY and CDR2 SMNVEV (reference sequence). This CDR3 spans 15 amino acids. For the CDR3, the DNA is TGTGCCAGCAGTTCTTGGGGGACGGGGAACTATGGCTACACCTTC. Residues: CASSSWGTGNYGYTF.